The 7 T cell receptor beta chains reported below all come from one sample, sequenced in a study of cytotoxic CD8 clonotypes in ibrutinib-treated CLL. Assay: immunoSEQ multiplex PCR; the TCRdb copy retains only in-frame clones and omits some. The sample includes approximately 280,000 clones, 76% of them seen just once. Sequenced here: PBMCs, sampled at disease progression, from a patient treated with ibrutinib. The receptors originated from a human donor with chronic lymphocytic leukemia.

CDR3 sequence (DNA): TGTGCCAGCAGCTTTGGGACTAGCGGGAGCACAGATACGCAGTATTTT. Translated: CASSFGTSGSTDTQYF. The rearrangement joins TRBV7-8 to TRBJ2-3, with 12 bases matching TRBD2. The CDR3 runs 16 residues. Germline V gives CDR1 SGHVS, CDR2 FQNEAQ. V was pared by 3 bases and J by 0 bases, with 1 base of the junction left unmatched.

The chain has TRBV7-8 and TRBJ2-7; maybe TRBD1 (6 bases). The CDR3 runs 19 residues. CDR1 is SGHVS and CDR2 is FQNEAQ in the germline V gene. V lost 2 bases and J lost 3, with 26 bases in between. The CDR3 spells CASSLRRILIPGQVYEQYF. The CDR3 nucleotides are TGTGCCAGCAGCTTACGACGGATACTCATTCCGGGACAAGTCTACGAGCAGTACTTC.

V gene TRBV4-3 combines with J gene TRBJ2-7; the match to TRBD2 covers 13 bases. The CDR3 totals 16 residues. J gave up 2 bases and V 5 bases, and 6 bases lay outside the gene matches. Germline CDR1 is LGHNA and CDR2 is YSLEER. CDR3 nucleotides: TGCGCCAGCAGCGTCCGACTAGCGGGAGGTCCCTACGAGCAGTACTTC. It specifies CASSVRLAGGPYEQYF.

This clone was detected once. The V and J genes are TRBV18 and TRBJ2-1; 7 bases line up with TRBD1. The CDR3 extends over 14 amino acids. After removal of 6 bases from V and 5 bases from J, the junction contained 7 bases not matched to a gene. Germline lookup yields CDR1 KGHSH and CDR2 LQKENI. The CDR3 sequence: CASSLIGQDNEQFF. The CDR3 DNA sequence: TGTGCCAGCTCCCTCATAGGACAGGACAATGAGCAGTTCTTC.

This sequence joins TRBV6-5 and TRBJ2-1; TRBD2 might be the D (6 bases). Germline V gene lookup returns CDR1 MNHEY and CDR2 SVGAGI. Trimming removed 11 bases from V and 9 bases from J, with 20 bases in between. The CDR3 totals 13 residues. In DNA form, the CDR3 reads TGTGCCTCAAACGCGGGGCCGTCCCCTGAGCAGTTCTTC. Its protein product is CASNAGPSPEQFF.

This clone was recorded a few times. The CDR3 is CASSATGTGDTIYF. CDR3 DNA: TGTGCCAGTAGTGCCACCGGGACGGGAGACACCATATATTTT. The chain employs TRBV19 and TRBJ1-3; possibly TRBD1 for D (5 bases). In germline, CDR1 is LNHDA, CDR2 SQIVND (reference sequence). The CDR3 sequence is 14 residues long. With 5 bases removed from V and 8 bases from J, the gap between germline ends came to 16 bases.

This chain connects TRBV19 to TRBJ2-7; D is perhaps TRBD1 (6 bases). The germline V and J ends were trimmed by 4 bases and 7 bases, with 20 bases remaining between them. CDR3 length: 15 amino acids. Germline values: CDR1 LNHDA, CDR2 SQIVND (reference sequence). DNA of the CDR3: TGTGCCAGTAGTAAGGGCCAGGGGTACCTCGTAGAGCAGTACTTC. It encodes CASSKGQGYLVEQYF.